The text below deals with one T cell receptor beta chain. V dropped 6 bases and J dropped 5 bases, with 16 bases sitting between them. This CDR3 comprises 14 residues. CDR1 and CDR2 from the germline V gene are MNHEY and SVGAGI. These data come from a study of T-cell reconstitution after alpha-beta-depleted transplantation in children. The TCRbeta library incorporated unique molecular identifiers. TCRdb re-derived calls from the PCR reads in MiXCR, one entry per CDR3 protein. The repertoire includes roughly 500,000 distinct CDR3 sequences, roughly 18% of them detected once, and 3.3% sits in the top ten.

Sequences were derived from PBMCs from the stem cell graft donor, sampled from the stem cell graft. The chain employs TRBV6-5 and TRBJ1-1, with D possibly TRBD1 on 6 matching bases. This receptor was obtained from a human donor who donated a stem cell graft to a child with acute lymphoblastic leukemia. The CDR3 nucleotides read TGTGCCAGCAGGGCGATGGGGGGCCGTACTGAAGCTTTCTTT. Protein sequence: CASRAMGGRTEAFF.